The T cell receptor (beta chain) described here comes from a study of cytomegalovirus exposure and HLA in healthy donors. V was pared by 7 bases and J by 2 bases, with 11 bases between. Germline assignment: CDR1 MNHEY and CDR2 SVGAGI. This CDR3 is built from 13 residues. Primers: 60 Vbeta forward and 13 Jbeta reverse. Sequencing used immunoSEQ multiplex PCR; TCRdb keeps in-frame clones, though not all of them. Of 90,000 to 100,000 clones listed, roughly 71% are singletons. To note about this clone: The antigen is undetermined.

Study-wide findings and caveats: TCR beta V segments were, for the most part, productive about 87% or about 30% of the time in an earlier analysis.

The chain uses TRBV6-5 and TRBJ1-2; D might be TRBD1 (6 bases). Material for sequencing was PBMCs. This receptor was taken from a woman aged 40 to 50 in good health and CMV-seronegative. In DNA, the CDR3 is TGTGCCAGCAACTCTCAGGGGAACTATGGCTACACCTTC. This gives the protein CASNSQGNYGYTF.